What follows describes a single T cell receptor (beta chain). This sample is part of a study of blood T cell repertoires in COVID-19. Study context: From the United States, Italy and Spain came samples of acute and convalescent COVID-19. T cells, B-cell-depleted T cells, or PBMCs supplied cDNA or gDNA.

Authors' data handling: Estimated nucleated cell counts came from reference gene primer amplification. Assay used: immunoSEQ multiplex PCR; TCRdb lists only in-frame clones, some missing. V, J and clone size derive from that table, while D and trimming were established from the DNA sequence. Of about 360,000 clones in the sample, 70% to 90% are singletons; the top ten hold over 2.5%. Germline loops: CDR1 SGHNT, CDR2 YENEEA. This CDR3 is 13 amino acids long. V gave up 0 bases and J gave up 7 bases, with 9 bases separating them. The sequenced material came from peripheral blood. This TCR came from a human donor in a cohort sampled during active COVID-19. V is TRBV11-3 and J is TRBJ1-1; D is uncertain. In DNA form, the CDR3 reads TGTGCCAGCAGCTTAGATCGGGAGGGTGAAGCTTTCTTT. Translating it yields CASSLDREGEAFF.